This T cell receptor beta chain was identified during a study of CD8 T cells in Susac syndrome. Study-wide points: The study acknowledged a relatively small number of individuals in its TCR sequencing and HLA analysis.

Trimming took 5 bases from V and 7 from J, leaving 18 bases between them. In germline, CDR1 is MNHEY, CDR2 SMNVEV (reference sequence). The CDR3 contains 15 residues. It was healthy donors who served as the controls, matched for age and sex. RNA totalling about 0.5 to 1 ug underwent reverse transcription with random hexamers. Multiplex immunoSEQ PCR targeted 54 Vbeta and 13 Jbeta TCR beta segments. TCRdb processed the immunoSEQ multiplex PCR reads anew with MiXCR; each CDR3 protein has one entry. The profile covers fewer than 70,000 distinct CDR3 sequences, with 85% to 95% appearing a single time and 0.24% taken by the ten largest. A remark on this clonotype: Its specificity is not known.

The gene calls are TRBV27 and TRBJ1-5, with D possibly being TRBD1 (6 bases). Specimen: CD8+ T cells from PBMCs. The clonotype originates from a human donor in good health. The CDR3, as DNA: TGTGCCAGCAGTCCCTTCCAGGGAAGGGGGCAGCCCCAGCATTTT. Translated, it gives CASSPFQGRGQPQHF.